Here is one TCR beta chain with its context. Its matching antigen is unknown. This specimen belongs to a study of cytomegalovirus exposure and HLA in healthy donors. General observations from the study: More than 15,000 TCR beta sequences were associated with HLA alleles at 0.05 false discovery rate in a later analysis. In a later analysis, across HLA loci, associated TCR counts were highest for DRB1, lowest for HLA-C.

Germline CDR1 is MNHNY and CDR2 is SVGAGI (reference sequence). The V end was cut by 5 bases, the J end by 8 bases, with 10 bases between. The CDR3 contains 12 residues. The PCR used 60 Vbeta and 13 Jbeta primers. This table comes from immunoSEQ multiplex PCR, and its TCRdb copy is limited to in-frame clones, with some not included. The repertoire includes approximately 120,000 clones, roughly 82% of them detected once, and 13% sits in the top ten. Sequencing used PBMCs. This clonotype was sampled from an older woman in good health and CMV-seropositive. The chain couples TRBV6-6 to TRBJ2-4; unclear D gene. This chain's CDR3 is CASSPSTDIQYF. The CDR3 DNA reads TGTGCCAGCAGTCCATCTACGGACATTCAGTACTTC.